This TCR beta chain was recovered during a study of T cell repertoires in cytomegalovirus infection (dated 2019 in TCRdb). Looking at the study overall: Peptide stimulations targeted recently identified HLA-C-restricted CMV epitopes, whose presentation resists viral immunomodulation, together with well-studied HLA-B-restricted epitopes. Because public TCR beta signatures pointed to carriage of CMV infection together with the matching HLA type, the HLA type of each donor mattered for the analysis. Findings and caveats that apply to the study as a whole: In both this cohort and an independent approximately 350-donor cohort, the cumulative frequency of public TCR beta family members distinguished carriers of CMV infection plus the relevant HLA type. The ex vivo response was dominated by HLA-C-restricted CMV-specific TCR beta clonotypes, which also provided the single most frequent clonotype in two of eight donors.

Taken from cysteine to phenylalanine, the CDR3 has 14 residues. Of all the DNA, just the CDR3 is kept, 42 bases in frame from base 1. Via the germline V gene (reference sequence), CDR1 is LNHDA and CDR2 SQIVND. Compared with germline, V lacks 3 bases and J lacks 6 bases; bases without a gene match: 4. The data were produced on an Illumina HiSeq 1500. Through fastp at Q25 and MiXCR, TCRdb rebuilt clones from the public reads, retaining in-frame beta chains. Records with the same CDR3 protein are collapsed into one entry carrying the most frequent genes and DNA. The sample data list fewer than 850,000 distinct CDR3 sequences, and around 29% of these were observed just once. The top ten clonotypes cover about an eighth of the sample. The treatment or condition label, read with the paper, signifies: in vitro stimulation with specific CMV peptide epitopes to enrich CMV-specific T cells. Remarks on this clonotype: No antigen is known for it. No base-level quality is on record; no much larger clone is a single base apart.

Sequencing used cultured CD8+ T cells from PBMCs, obtained from culture after CMV antigen stimulation. This receptor was obtained from a human donor in good health (CMV status not recorded). Some clones in this sample may be carry-over from other donors' samples. The sequence is built from TRBV19 and TRBJ2-1, and TRBD2 aligns with 8 junction nucleotides. Here the CDR3 is given as CASSILAGPNEQFF. In nucleotides, the sequence is TGTGCCAGTAGTATCCTAGCGGGTCCCAATGAGCAGTTCTTC.